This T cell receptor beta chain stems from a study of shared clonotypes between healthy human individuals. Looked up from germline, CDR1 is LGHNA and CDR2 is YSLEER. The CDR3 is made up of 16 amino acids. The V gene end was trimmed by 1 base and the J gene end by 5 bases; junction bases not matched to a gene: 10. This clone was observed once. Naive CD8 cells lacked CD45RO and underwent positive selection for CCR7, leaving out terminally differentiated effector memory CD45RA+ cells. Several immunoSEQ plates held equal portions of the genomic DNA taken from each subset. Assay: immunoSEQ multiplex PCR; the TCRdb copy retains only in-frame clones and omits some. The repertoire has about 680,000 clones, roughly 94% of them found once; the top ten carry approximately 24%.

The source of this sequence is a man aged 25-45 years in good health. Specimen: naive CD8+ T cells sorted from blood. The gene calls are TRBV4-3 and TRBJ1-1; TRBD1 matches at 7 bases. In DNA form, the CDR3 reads TGCGCCAGCAGCCAAGCTTTACAGGGGCCTAGGACTGAAGCTTTCTTT. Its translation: CASSQALQGPRTEAFF.